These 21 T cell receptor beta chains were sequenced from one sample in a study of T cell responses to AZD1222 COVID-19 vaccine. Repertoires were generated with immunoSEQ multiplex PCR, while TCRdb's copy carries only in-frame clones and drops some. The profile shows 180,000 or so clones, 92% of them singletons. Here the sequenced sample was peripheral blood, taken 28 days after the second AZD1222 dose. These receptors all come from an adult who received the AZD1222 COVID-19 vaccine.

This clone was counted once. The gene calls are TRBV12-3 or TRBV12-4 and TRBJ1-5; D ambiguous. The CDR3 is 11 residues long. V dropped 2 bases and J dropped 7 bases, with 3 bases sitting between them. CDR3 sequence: CASSLPQPQHF. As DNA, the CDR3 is TGTGCCAGCAGTTTACCCCAGCCCCAGCATTTT.

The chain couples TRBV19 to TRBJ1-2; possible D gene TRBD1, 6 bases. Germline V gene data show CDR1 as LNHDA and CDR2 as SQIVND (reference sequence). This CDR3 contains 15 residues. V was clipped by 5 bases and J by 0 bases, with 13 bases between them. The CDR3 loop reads CASSFPGTTNYGYTF. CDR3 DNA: TGTGCCAGTAGTTTCCCCGGGACAACTAACTATGGCTACACCTTC.

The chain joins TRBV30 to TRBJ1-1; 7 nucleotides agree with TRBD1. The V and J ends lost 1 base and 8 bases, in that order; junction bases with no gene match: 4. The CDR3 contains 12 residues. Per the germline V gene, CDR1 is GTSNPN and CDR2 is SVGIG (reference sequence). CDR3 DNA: TGTGCCTGGAGTGGACAGGGACTCGAAGCTTTCTTT. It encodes CAWSGQGLEAFF.

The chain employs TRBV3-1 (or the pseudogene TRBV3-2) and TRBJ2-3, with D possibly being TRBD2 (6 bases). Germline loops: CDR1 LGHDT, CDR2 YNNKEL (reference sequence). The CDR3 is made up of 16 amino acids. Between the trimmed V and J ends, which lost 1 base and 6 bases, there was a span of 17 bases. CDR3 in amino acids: CASSQGRLVEVDTQYF. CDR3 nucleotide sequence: TGTGCCAGCAGCCAAGGGCGACTAGTTGAGGTGGATACGCAGTATTTT.

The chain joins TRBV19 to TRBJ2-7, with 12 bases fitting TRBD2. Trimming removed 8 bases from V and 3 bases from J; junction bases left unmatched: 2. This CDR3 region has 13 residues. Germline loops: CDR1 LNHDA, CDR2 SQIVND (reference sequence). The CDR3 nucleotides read TGTGCCAGTTCTAGCGGGGGGGACTACGAGCAGTACTTC. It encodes CASSSGGDYEQYF. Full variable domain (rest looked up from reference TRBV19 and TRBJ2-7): DGGITQSPKYLFRKEGQNVTLSCEQNLNHDAMYWYRQDPGQGLRLIYYSQIVNDFQKGDIAEGYSVSREKKESFPLTVTSAQKNPTAFYLCASSSGGDYEQYFGPGTRLTVT.

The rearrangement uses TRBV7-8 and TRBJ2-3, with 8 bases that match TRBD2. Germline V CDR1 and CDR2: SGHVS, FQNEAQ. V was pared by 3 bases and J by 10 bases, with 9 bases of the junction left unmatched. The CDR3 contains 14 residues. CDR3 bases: TGTGCCAGCAGCTTCCGACCGAGGCGGGAGGCGCAGTATTTT. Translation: CASSFRPRREAQYF. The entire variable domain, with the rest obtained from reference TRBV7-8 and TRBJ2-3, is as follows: GAGVSQSPRYKVAKRGQDVALRCDPISGHVSLFWYQQALGQGPEFLTYFQNEAQLDKSGLPSDRFFAERPEGSVSTLKIQRTQQEDSAVYLCASSFRPRREAQYFGPGTRLTVL.

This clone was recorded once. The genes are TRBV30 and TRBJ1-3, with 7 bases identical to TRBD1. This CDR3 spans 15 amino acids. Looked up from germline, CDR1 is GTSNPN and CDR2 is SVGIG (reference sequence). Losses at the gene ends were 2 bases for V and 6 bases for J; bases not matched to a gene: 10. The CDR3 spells CAWSPRTGGENTIYF. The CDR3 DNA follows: TGTGCCTGGAGTCCCCGGACAGGAGGAGAAAACACCATATATTTT.

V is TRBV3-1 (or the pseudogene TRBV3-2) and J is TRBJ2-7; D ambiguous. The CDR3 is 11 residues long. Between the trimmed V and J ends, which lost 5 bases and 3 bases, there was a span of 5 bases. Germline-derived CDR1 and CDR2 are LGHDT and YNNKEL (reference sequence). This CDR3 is CASSSRYEQYF. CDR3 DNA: TGTGCCAGCAGCTCCCGCTACGAGCAGTACTTC.

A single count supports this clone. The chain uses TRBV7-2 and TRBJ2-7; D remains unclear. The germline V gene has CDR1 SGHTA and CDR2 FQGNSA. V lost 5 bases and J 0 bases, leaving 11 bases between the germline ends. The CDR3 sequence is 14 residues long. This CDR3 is CASSLSKISYEQYF. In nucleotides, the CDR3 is TGTGCCAGCAGCCTTAGTAAGATCTCCTACGAGCAGTACTTC.

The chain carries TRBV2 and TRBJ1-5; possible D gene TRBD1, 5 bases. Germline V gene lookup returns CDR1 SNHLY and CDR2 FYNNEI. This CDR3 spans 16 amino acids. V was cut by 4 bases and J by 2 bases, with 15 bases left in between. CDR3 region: CASSVRAWGGNQPQHF. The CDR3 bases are TGTGCCAGCAGTGTCAGGGCCTGGGGGGGCAATCAGCCCCAGCATTTT.

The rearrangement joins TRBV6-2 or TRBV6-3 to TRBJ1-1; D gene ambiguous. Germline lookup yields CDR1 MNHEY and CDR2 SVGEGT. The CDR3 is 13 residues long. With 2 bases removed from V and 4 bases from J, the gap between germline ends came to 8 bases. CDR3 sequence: CASSYGGVTEAFF. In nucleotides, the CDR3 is TGTGCCAGCAGTTACGGTGGGGTCACTGAAGCTTTCTTT.

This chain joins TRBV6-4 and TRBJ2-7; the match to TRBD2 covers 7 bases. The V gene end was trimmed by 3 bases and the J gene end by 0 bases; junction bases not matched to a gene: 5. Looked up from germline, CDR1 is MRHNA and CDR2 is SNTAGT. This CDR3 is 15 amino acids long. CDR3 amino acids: CASSEQAGSSYEQYF. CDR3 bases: TGTGCCAGCAGTGAGCAAGCGGGAAGCTCCTACGAGCAGTACTTC.

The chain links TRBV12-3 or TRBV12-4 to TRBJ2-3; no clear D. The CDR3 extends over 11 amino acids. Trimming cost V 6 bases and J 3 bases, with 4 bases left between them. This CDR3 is CASRSTDTQYF. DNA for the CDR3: TGTGCCAGCAGATCTACAGATACGCAGTATTTT.

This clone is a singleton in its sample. The CDR3 is CASSTAGTDTQYF. DNA for the CDR3: TGTGCCAGCAGCACGGCGGGGACAGATACGCAGTATTTT. The V call is TRBV5-4, the J call TRBJ2-3; D is possibly TRBD2 (6 bases). Trimming pared 4 bases from V and 3 bases from J, leaving 9 bases between. Germline-derived CDR1 and CDR2 are SGHNT and YYREEE (reference sequence). This CDR3 comprises 13 residues.

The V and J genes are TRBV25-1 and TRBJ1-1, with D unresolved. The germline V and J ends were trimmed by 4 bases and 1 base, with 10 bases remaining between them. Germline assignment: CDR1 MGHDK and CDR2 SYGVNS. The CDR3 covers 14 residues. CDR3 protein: CASSGPTENTEAFF. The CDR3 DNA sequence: TGTGCCAGCAGTGGACCAACGGAGAACACTGAAGCTTTCTTT.

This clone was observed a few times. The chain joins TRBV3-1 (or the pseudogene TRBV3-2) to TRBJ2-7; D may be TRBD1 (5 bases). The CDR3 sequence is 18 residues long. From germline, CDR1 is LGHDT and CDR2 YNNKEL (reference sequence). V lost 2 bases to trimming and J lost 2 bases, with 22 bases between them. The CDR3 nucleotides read TGTGCCAGCAGCCAAAGTTCAGGGTCCCCGGTGGGGACCTACGAGCAGTACTTC. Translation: CASSQSSGSPVGTYEQYF.

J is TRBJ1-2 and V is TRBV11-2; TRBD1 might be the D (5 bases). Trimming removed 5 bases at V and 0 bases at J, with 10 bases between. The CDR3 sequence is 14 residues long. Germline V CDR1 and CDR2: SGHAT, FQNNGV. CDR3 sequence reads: CASSPTGTNYGYTF. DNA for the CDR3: TGTGCCAGCAGCCCTACAGGAACTAACTATGGCTACACCTTC.

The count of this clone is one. The CDR3 here is CASSQDRGRGDTQYF. Written as DNA, the CDR3 is TGTGCCAGCAGCCAAGACAGGGGGCGCGGAGATACGCAGTATTTT. The chain employs TRBV7-9 and TRBJ2-3; 10 bases match TRBD1. Trimming cost V 5 bases and J 5 bases; bases outside gene matches: 7. The CDR3 runs to 15 residues. Germline CDR1 is SEHNR and CDR2 is FQNEAQ (reference sequence).

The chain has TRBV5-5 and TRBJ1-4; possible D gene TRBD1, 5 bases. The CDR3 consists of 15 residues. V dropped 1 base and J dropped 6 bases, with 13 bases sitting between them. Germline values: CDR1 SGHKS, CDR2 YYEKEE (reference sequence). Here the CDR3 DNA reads TGTGCCAGCAGCTTGCAGGGCAGGCGCGATGAAAAACTGTTTTTT. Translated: CASSLQGRRDEKLFF.

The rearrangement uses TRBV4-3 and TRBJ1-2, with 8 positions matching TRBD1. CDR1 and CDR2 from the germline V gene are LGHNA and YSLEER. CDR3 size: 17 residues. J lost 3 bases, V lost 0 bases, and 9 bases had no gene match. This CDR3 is CASSQDRAGGSHYGYTF. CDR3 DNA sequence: TGCGCCAGCAGCCAAGATCGGGCAGGGGGCTCCCACTATGGCTACACCTTC.

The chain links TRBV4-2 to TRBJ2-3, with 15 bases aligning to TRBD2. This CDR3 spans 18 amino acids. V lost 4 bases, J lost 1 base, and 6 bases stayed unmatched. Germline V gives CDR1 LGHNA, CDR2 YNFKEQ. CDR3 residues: CASSPGLAGGGGTDTQYF. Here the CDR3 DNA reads TGTGCCAGCAGCCCCGGACTAGCGGGAGGGGGGGGCACAGATACGCAGTATTTT.